The 31 T cell receptor beta chains in this list originate from one sample, sequenced in a study of blood T cells in healthy people across ages. For the second PCR, which ran for roughly 6 to 12 cycles, a sample-barcoded 5' primer and a J-beta primer mix were used. TCRdb independently ran MiXCR on the 5' RACE reads; one entry per CDR3 protein. This sample carries 730,000 or so distinct CDR3 sequences, more than 40% of them seen once, and the ten largest clones take 20%. What was sequenced was blood. The origin of the receptors is a woman in her fifties or sixties in good health.

V gene TRBV12-3 or TRBV12-4 combines with J gene TRBJ2-4; maybe TRBD1 (6 bases). There are 13 residues in the CDR3. The V gene lost 6 bases and the J gene lost 11 bases, with 17 bases spanning the gap. This chain's CDR3 is CASRFSQGDLQYF. For the CDR3, the DNA is TGTGCCAGCAGATTTTCACAGGGTGACCTTCAGTACTTC.

This clonotype has more than one count but fewer than ten. The V call is TRBV10-3, the J call TRBJ2-7; TRBD1 agrees at 11 bases. The V segment lost 2 bases and the J segment 7 bases; nucleotides outside the gene matches: 10. CDR1 ENHRY and CDR2 SYGVKD come from the germline V gene. This CDR3 region has 16 residues. The DNA of the CDR3 is TGTGCCATCAGTGAGCCCGAGGGGACAGGGGGGAATGAGCAGTACTTC. As protein: CAISEPEGTGGNEQYF.

The chain links TRBV15 to TRBJ2-7; D may be TRBD2 (5 bases). V shed 7 bases and J shed 5 bases, with 12 bases lying between them. Germline CDR1 and CDR2: LNHNV and YYDKDF (reference sequence). The length of the CDR3 is 12 residues. The CDR3 sequence is CATISGLNEQYF. Here the CDR3 DNA reads TGTGCCACCATAAGCGGCTTGAACGAGCAGTACTTC.

J is TRBJ2-3 and V is TRBV5-4; a possible D gene is TRBD2 (5 bases). The CDR3 covers 15 residues. V dropped 3 bases and J dropped 2 bases, with 13 bases sitting between them. CDR1 is SGHNT, CDR2 YYREEE, per germline (reference sequence). The CDR3 DNA reads TGTGCCAGCAGCTCAGGCGGACTGTACACAGATACGCAGTATTTT. It specifies CASSSGGLYTDTQYF.

This chain uses TRBV10-3 with TRBJ1-2; D is perhaps TRBD1 (5 bases). The V end was cut by 10 bases, the J end by 2 bases, with 14 bases between. Germline V lookup: CDR1 ENHRY, CDR2 SYGVKD. The CDR3 runs to 13 residues. Written as DNA, the CDR3 is TGTGCCAGCCTAGACAGTTTAAACTATGGCTACACCTTC. Amino acid sequence: CASLDSLNYGYTF.

V usage is TRBV29-1 and J usage is TRBJ2-1; 14 positions match TRBD2. Trimming at V came to 7 bases and at J to 8 bases, leaving 10 bases not matched to a gene. The CDR3 contains 15 residues. CDR1 is SQVTM and CDR2 is ANQGSEA in the germline V gene. The CDR3 coding sequence is TGCAGCGCTCCCGGGACTAGCGGGAGTTACGATGAGCAGTTCTTC. It codes for CSAPGTSGSYDEQFF.

This clonotype has more than one count but fewer than ten. CDR3 loop: CATSGGQTYEQYF. The CDR3 DNA is TGTGCCACCAGTGGGGGACAGACCTACGAGCAGTACTTC. This chain joins TRBV24-1 and TRBJ2-7; 7 nucleotides align to TRBD1. Trimming at V came to 5 bases and at J to 2 bases, leaving 2 bases not matched to a gene. This CDR3 is 13 amino acids long. CDR1 KGHDR and CDR2 SFDVKD come from the germline V gene.

This clonotype was seen only a few times. The chain is built from TRBV10-2 and TRBJ1-5; D call uncertain. Germline V gene lookup returns CDR1 WSHSY and CDR2 SAAADI. V dropped 3 bases and J dropped 4 bases, with 19 bases sitting between them. This CDR3 comprises 17 residues. The CDR3 loop reads CASSDSGSPYGNQPQHF. CDR3 nucleotides: TGCGCCAGCAGTGATTCGGGAAGCCCCTATGGAAATCAGCCCCAGCATTTT.

V gene TRBV27 combines with J gene TRBJ2-1; D is unclear. The V and J ends lost 1 base and 0 bases respectively, with 7 bases between them. Germline lookup yields CDR1 MNHEY and CDR2 SMNVEV (reference sequence). The CDR3 covers 15 residues. CDR3 coding DNA: TGTGCCAGCAGTTTATTTCGGGTCTCCTACAATGAGCAGTTCTTC. It codes for CASSLFRVSYNEQFF.

The CDR3 DNA reads TGCAGTGCCACAGCCCCGGGAGCAAGGAATTCACCCCTCCACTTT. It yields the protein CSATAPGARNSPLHF. The chain has TRBV20-1 and TRBJ1-6; D is unresolved. Trimming took off 6 bases at V and 7 bases at J, with 19 bases between the two ends. CDR1 and CDR2 (germline): DFQATT, SNEGSKA (reference sequence). The CDR3 is made up of 15 amino acids.

The table lists this clonotype with a count of one. The chain employs TRBV7-9 and TRBJ2-3, with no clear D. This CDR3 is 12 amino acids long. CDR1 is SEHNR, CDR2 FQNEAQ, per germline (reference sequence). The V end lost 5 bases, the J end lost 8 bases, and 11 bases lay between the germline ends. Written as DNA, the CDR3 is TGTGCCAGCAGCCCTGTCGACGGTACGCAGTATTTT. Translated: CASSPVDGTQYF.

The chain joins TRBV20-1 to TRBJ2-5; D unresolved. V dropped 0 bases and J dropped 0 bases, with 8 bases sitting between them. This CDR3 region has 14 residues. The V gene's germline CDR1 is DFQATT and CDR2 SNEGSKA (reference sequence). CDR3 protein: CSARDQAYQETQYF. CDR3 DNA: TGCAGTGCTAGAGATCAGGCGTACCAAGAGACCCAGTACTTC.

This chain links TRBV27 with TRBJ1-5; D remains unclear. The CDR3 is 14 amino acids. The V gene lost 3 bases and the J gene lost 3 bases, with 9 bases spanning the gap. The germline V gene has CDR1 MNHEY and CDR2 SMNVEV (reference sequence). The CDR3 DNA reads TGTGCCAGCAGTTTCGCGGGGTCCAATCAGCCCCAGCATTTT. It encodes CASSFAGSNQPQHF.

Concerning this clonotype itself: The CDR3 end shows no conserved phenylalanine or tryptophan, and so a read error is likely. The chain joins TRBV6-5 to TRBJ2-7; D possibly corresponds to TRBD2 (5 bases). The J call is in doubt because the DNA end fits TRBJ2-4 better. This CDR3 has 14 residues. Germline CDR1 MNHEY, CDR2 SVGAGI. CDR3 in DNA: TGTGCCAGCAGTTACTCAGCGGCCCAAAACATTCAGTACTCC. This encodes CASSYSAAQNIQYS.

This clonotype was seen more than once but under ten times. This rearrangement joins TRBV4-2 to TRBJ1-2; no firm D call. The V end lost 1 base, the J end lost 7 bases, and 7 bases lay between the germline ends. Per the germline V gene, CDR1 is LGHNA and CDR2 is YNFKEQ. The CDR3 contains 12 residues. In DNA, the CDR3 is TGTGCCAGCAGCCAAGTAGGGAGTGGCTACACCTTC. This translates into CASSQVGSGYTF.

The V gene is TRBV6-5, the J gene TRBJ1-2, with TRBD1 matching over 11 bases. This CDR3 contains 15 residues. CDR1 is MNHEY, CDR2 SVGAGI, per germline. The J segment lost 4 bases and the V segment lost 6 bases, leaving 7 bases of the junction unmatched. The CDR3 sequence: CASSRRTGGVYGYTF. The CDR3 DNA is TGTGCCAGCAGCAGACGGACAGGGGGCGTCTATGGCTACACCTTC.

Many counts were recorded for this clonotype. CDR3 in DNA: TGTGCCAGCAGCTCGACTAGGACAGGGAATTCAAACGAGCAGTACTTC. This codes for CASSSTRTGNSNEQYF. The chain couples TRBV7-6 to TRBJ2-7; TRBD1 matches at 8 bases. Germline CDR1 reads SGHVS; CDR2 reads FNYEAQ. This CDR3 has 16 residues. J lost 5 bases, V lost 4 bases, and 13 bases had no gene match.

The CDR3 sequence is CAVSNSNQPQHF. The CDR3 DNA sequence: TGTGCCGTTTCAAATAGCAATCAGCCCCAGCATTTT. The chain employs TRBV10-3 and TRBJ1-5; D is ambiguous. V was shortened by 11 bases and J by 0 bases, with 8 bases between the two germline ends. CDR3 length: 12 residues. Germline CDR1 and CDR2: ENHRY and SYGVKD.

There are a few counts of this clonotype. CDR3 residues: CASSPGTSGRAWGAYEQYF. In nucleotides, the CDR3 is TGTGCCAGCAGCCCAGGGACTAGCGGGAGGGCCTGGGGTGCGTACGAGCAGTACTTC. The V call is TRBV11-2, the J call TRBJ2-7; 16 bases are a match to TRBD2. The CDR3 spans 19 residues. Trimming cost V 5 bases and J 4 bases; bases outside gene matches: 14. CDR1 and CDR2 (germline): SGHAT, FQNNGV. Full variable domain (rest looked up from reference TRBV11-2 and TRBJ2-7): EAGVAQSPRYKIIEKRQSVAFWCNPISGHATLYWYQQILGQGPKLLIQFQNNGVVDDSQLPKDRFSAERLKGVDSTLKIQPAKLEDSAVYLCASSPGTSGRAWGAYEQYFGPGTRLTVT.

This clonotype has only one observation. No conserved phenylalanine or tryptophan ends this CDR3, so it is likely a read error. The V gene is TRBV4-3, the J gene TRBJ2-2; TRBD2 agrees at 9 bases. Germline V CDR1 and CDR2: LGHNA, YSLEER. V dropped 3 bases and J dropped 0; count of bases not matched to a gene: 2. The CDR3 sequence is 16 residues long. The CDR3 DNA follows: TGCGCCAGCAGCCATCGACTAGCGGCGAACACCGGGGAGCTGTTTTCT. Protein: CASSHRLAANTGELFS.

This chain links TRBV28 with TRBJ2-7; D possibly corresponds to TRBD1 (6 bases). Germline V gene sequence: CDR1 MDHEN, CDR2 SYDVKM. The length of the CDR3 is 16 residues. Trimming took 6 bases from V and 0 from J, leaving 18 bases between them. The CDR3 loop is CASRIPYRENSYEQYF. The CDR3 nucleotides are TGTGCCAGCAGGATACCCTACAGGGAAAACTCCTACGAGCAGTACTTC.

This chain links TRBV28 with TRBJ1-4, with no clear D. The CDR3 covers 15 residues. From germline, CDR1 is MDHEN and CDR2 SYDVKM. Deletions cut 2 bases from V and 0 bases from J, with 7 bases between. As DNA, the CDR3 is TGTGCCAGCAGTTTACCGGGGACAACTAATGAAAAACTGTTTTTT. Its protein product is CASSLPGTTNEKLFF.

In its sample, this clonotype was seen a few times. The rearrangement joins TRBV20-1 to TRBJ1-2; possible D gene TRBD1, 5 bases. This CDR3 has 13 residues. V was shortened by 1 base and J by 7 bases, with 13 bases between the two germline ends. Germline loops: CDR1 DFQATT, CDR2 SNEGSKA (reference sequence). The CDR3 region is CSARGQGGSGYTF. The CDR3 DNA reads as TGCAGTGCTAGAGGTCAGGGCGGTAGTGGCTACACCTTC.

V usage is TRBV7-2 and J usage is TRBJ2-1; 9 nucleotides line up with TRBD2. CDR1 and CDR2 (germline): SGHTA, FQGNSA. The CDR3 contains 18 residues. The V and J ends lost 3 bases and 6 bases, in that order; junction bases with no gene match: 15. The CDR3 region has the DNA TGTGCCAGCAGCTTCAGGGGGGGCCCCGGGACTAGCCGCAATGAGCAGTTCTTC. Its protein is CASSFRGGPGTSRNEQFF.

This clonotype was detected ten times or more. The rearrangement links TRBV29-1 to TRBJ2-1, with 7 bases that match TRBD2. This CDR3 region has 12 residues. V was clipped by 3 bases and J by 9 bases; unmatched bases: 5. Per the germline V gene, CDR1 is SQVTM and CDR2 is ANQGSEA. CDR3 bases: TGCAGCGTTGATGGACTAGTCCCTGAGCAGTTCTTC. Protein sequence: CSVDGLVPEQFF.

The chain combines TRBV20-1 with TRBJ2-5, with D perhaps being TRBD1 or TRBD2 (5 bases each). The CDR3 spans 14 residues. Germline assignment: CDR1 DFQATT and CDR2 SNEGSKA (reference sequence). CDR3 protein: CSSRDPRVQETQYF. DNA of the CDR3: TGCAGCTCCCGGGACCCTAGAGTCCAAGAGACCCAGTACTTC.

Concerning this clonotype itself: At one end, the junction sequence differs from germline, possibly due to a read error. The rearrangement links TRBV28 to TRBJ2-5, with D possibly being TRBD1 (6 bases). The length of the CDR3 is 16 residues. Germline CDR1 is MDHEN and CDR2 is SYDVKM. CDR3 region: CASGFLPGQGKETQYF. The CDR3 region has the DNA TGTGCCAGCGGTTTTCTTCCCGGGCAGGGGAAAGAGACCCAGTACTTC. Looking up the rest from reference TRBV28 and TRBJ2-5 gives the full variable domain: DVKVTQSSRYLVKRTGEKVFLECVQDMDHENMFWYRQDPGLGLRLIYFSYDVKMKEKGDIPEGYSVSREKKERFSLILESASTNQTSMYLCASGFLPGQGKETQYFGPGTRLLVL.

The chain employs TRBV5-1 and TRBJ2-5, with 9 positions matching TRBD1. Per germline, CDR1 SGHRS and CDR2 YFSETQ. V lost 1 base, J lost 4 bases, and 5 bases stayed unmatched. The CDR3 contains 15 residues. CDR3 residues: CASSLRDREVETQYF. The CDR3 DNA sequence: TGCGCCAGCAGCTTGAGGGACAGGGAAGTAGAGACCCAGTACTTC.

The V and J genes are TRBV12-3 or TRBV12-4 and TRBJ1-2, with D hard to call. Trimming removed 6 bases from V and 2 bases from J, with 13 bases in between. The CDR3 covers 14 residues. CDR3: CASSSGNSNYGYTF. The CDR3 region has the DNA TGTGCCAGCAGCTCCGGGAACTCAAACTATGGCTACACCTTC.

The DNA for the CDR3 is TGTGCCAGCAGTAAACCTGGACAGGGCGTCCATGAGCAGTACTTC. It encodes CASSKPGQGVHEQYF. The genes are TRBV6-2 or TRBV6-3 and TRBJ2-7, with 8 bases identical to TRBD1. V lost 5 bases to trimming and J lost 7 bases; unmatched junction nucleotides: 13. Germline CDR1 MNHEY, CDR2 SVGEGT. CDR3 length: 15 amino acids.

The rearrangement uses TRBV7-2 and TRBJ2-4; D is perhaps TRBD1 (5 bases). Germline CDR1 reads SGHTA; CDR2 reads FQGNSA. Between the trimmed V and J ends, which lost 0 bases and 6 bases, there was a span of 12 bases. The CDR3 runs to 15 residues. The CDR3: CASSLAVQGGNIQYF. The DNA for the CDR3 is TGTGCCAGCAGCTTAGCGGTCCAGGGCGGAAACATTCAGTACTTC.